The sample holds many counts of the clone carrying this TCR beta chain. Its antigen is not identified. This entry is derived from a study of T cells in Graves' hyperthyroidism and ophthalmopathy. At the level of the study: Sampling of peripheral blood happened at initial diagnosis, prior to any treatment. Study findings and constraints: From stable hyperthyroidism, ophthalmopathy was separated by a 13 V-J model. Peripheral blood also featured most of the thyroid clonotypes expanded above 0.001.

The CDR3 has 13 residues. Germline CDR1 reads SGHAT; CDR2 reads FQNNGV. V was cut by 5 bases and J by 5 bases, with 13 bases left in between. Researchers took RNA transcripts and amplified the TCR beta CDR3 regions from them. The HTBI primer set drove a first-round RT-PCR of the TCR CDR3. TCRdb processed the multiplex PCR reads anew with MiXCR; each CDR3 protein has one entry. Seen here are fewer than 650,000 distinct CDR3 sequences, approximately 15% observed once, and the top ten hold about 6.6%. This chain connects TRBV11-2 to TRBJ2-7, with a possible D match to TRBD2 (6 bases). The clonotype originates from a woman aged 18-35 years with Graves' ophthalmopathy. The sequencing sample was made of blood. This CDR3 reads CASSPGLIDEQYF. The DNA of the CDR3 is TGTGCCAGCAGCCCAGGACTAATCGACGAGCAGTACTTC. Full variable domain (rest looked up from reference TRBV11-2 and TRBJ2-7): EAGVAQSPRYKIIEKRQSVAFWCNPISGHATLYWYQQILGQGPKLLIQFQNNGVVDDSQLPKDRFSAERLKGVDSTLKIQPAKLEDSAVYLCASSPGLIDEQYFGPGTRLTVT.